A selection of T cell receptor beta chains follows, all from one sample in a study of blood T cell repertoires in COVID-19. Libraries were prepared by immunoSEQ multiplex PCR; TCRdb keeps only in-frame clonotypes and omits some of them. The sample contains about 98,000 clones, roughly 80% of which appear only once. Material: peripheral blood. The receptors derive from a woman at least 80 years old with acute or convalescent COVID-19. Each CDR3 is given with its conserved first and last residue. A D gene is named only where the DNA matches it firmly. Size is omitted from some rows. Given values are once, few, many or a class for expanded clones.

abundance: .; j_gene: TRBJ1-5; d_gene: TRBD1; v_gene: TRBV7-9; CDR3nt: TGTGCCAGCAGCTGGGGACAGGGAGGCGCTCAGCCCCAGCATTTT; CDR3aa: CASSWGQGGAQPQHF
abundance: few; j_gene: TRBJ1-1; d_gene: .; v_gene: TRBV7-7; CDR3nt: TGTGCCAGCAGCCCCGTTCGCGGGGGCGGCACTGAAGCTTTCTTT; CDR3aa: CASSPVRGGGTEAFF
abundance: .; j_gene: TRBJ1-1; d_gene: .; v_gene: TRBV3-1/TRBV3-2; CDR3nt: TGTGCCAGCAGCCCGTACAGGGCCGCTGAAGCTTTCTTT; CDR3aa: CASSPYRAAEAFF
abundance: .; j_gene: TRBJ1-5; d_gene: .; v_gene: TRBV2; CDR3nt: TGTGCCAGCAGTGATCGGTCGATTCAGCCCCAGCATTTT; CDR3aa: CASSDRSIQPQHF
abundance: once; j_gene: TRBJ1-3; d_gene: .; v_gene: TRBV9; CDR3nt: TGTGCCAGCAGCGTAGACCTCGGCTCTGGAAACACCATATATTTT; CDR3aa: CASSVDLGSGNTIYF
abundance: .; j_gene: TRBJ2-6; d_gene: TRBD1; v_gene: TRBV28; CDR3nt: TGTGCCAGCAGAACCAGGGGGCTTGGGGCCAACGTCCTGACTTTC; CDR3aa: CASRTRGLGANVLTF
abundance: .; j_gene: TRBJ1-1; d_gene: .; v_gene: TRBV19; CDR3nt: TGTGCCAGTAGTATCTCCGCCGGTCAGAACACTGAAGCTTTCTTT; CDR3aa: CASSISAGQNTEAFF
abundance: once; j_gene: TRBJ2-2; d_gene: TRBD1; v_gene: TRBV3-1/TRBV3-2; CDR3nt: TGTGCCACGAGAGGACAGGGGACCACCGGGGAGCTGTTTTTT; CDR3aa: CATRGQGTTGELFF
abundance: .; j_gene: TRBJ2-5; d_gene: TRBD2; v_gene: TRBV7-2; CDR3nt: TGTGCCAGCAGCTTAACCCCGGGACTAGAACGCGAGACCCAGTACTTC; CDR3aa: CASSLTPGLERETQYF
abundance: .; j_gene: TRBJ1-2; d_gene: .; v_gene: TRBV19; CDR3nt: TGTGCCAGTAGTACCGGAGAGGGTAATAGGTATGGCTACACCTTC; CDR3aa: CASSTGEGNRYGYTF
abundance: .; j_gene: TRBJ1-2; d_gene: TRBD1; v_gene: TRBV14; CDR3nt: TGTGCCAGCAGCCTCTATCCAGGGGGCGGGGATGGCTACACCTTC; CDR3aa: CASSLYPGGGDGYTF
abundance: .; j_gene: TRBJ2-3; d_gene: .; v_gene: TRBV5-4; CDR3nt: TGTGCCAGCAGCTTGTCTCCGAGAAGCACAGATACGCAGTATTTT; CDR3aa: CASSLSPRSTDTQYF
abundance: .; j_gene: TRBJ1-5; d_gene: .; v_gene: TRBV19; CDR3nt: TGTGCCAGTCGCTACTCGTTGTTCGGCAATCAGCCCCAGCATTTT; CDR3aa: CASRYSLFGNQPQHF
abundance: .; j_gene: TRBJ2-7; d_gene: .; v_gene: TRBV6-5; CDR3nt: TGTGCCAGCAGTCGGACTTACTCCTACGAGCAGTACTTC; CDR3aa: CASSRTYSYEQYF
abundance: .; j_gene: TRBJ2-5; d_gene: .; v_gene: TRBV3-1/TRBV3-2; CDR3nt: TGTGCCAGCAGCTTATTCGGGGGACAAGAGACCCAGTACTTC; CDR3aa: CASSLFGGQETQYF
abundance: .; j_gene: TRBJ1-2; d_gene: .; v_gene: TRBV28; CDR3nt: TGTGCCAGCAGTTCACAAGACTATGGCTACACCTTC; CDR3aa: CASSSQDYGYTF
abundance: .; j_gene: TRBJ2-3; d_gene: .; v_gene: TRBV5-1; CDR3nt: TGCGCCAGCAGCTTATCGGGGGAGGCAGATACGCAGTATTTT; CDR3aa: CASSLSGEADTQYF
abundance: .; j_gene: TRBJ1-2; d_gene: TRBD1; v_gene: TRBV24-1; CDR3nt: TGTGCCACCAGTGATTACGCTACCGGGACAGTGTATGGCTACACCTTC; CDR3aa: CATSDYATGTVYGYTF
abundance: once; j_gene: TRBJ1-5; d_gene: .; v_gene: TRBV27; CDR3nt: TGTGCCAGCAGTCTTCAATCCGGGGGGATCCAGCCCCAGCATTTT; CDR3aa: CASSLQSGGIQPQHF
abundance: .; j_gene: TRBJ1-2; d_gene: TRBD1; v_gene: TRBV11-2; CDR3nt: TGTGCCAGCAGCTTAGTCCGACAGGGAATCTATGGCTACACCTTC; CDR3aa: CASSLVRQGIYGYTF
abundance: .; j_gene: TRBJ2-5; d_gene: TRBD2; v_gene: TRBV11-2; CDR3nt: TGTGCCAGCAGCTTGGGGGCTAGCGGGGCGGAGACCCAGTACTTC; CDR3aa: CASSLGASGAETQYF
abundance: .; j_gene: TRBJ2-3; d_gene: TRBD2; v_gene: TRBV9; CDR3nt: TGTGCCAGCAGCGTAGCGGGGGGAAGTTATACGCAGTATTTT; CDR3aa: CASSVAGGSYTQYF
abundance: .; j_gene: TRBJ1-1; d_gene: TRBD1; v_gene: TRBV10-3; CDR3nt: TGTGCCATCAGTGGATTAACAGGGGCGAACACTGAAGCTTTCTTT; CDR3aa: CAISGLTGANTEAFF
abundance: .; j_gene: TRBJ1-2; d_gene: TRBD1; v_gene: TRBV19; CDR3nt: TGTGCCAGTAGTGCGACCGGGACAGGGAGAAGCTATGGCTACACCTTC; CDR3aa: CASSATGTGRSYGYTF
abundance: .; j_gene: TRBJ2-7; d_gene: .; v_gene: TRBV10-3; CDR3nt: TGTGCCATCAGGGGACTGGGAAGAAACGAGCAGTACTTC; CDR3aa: CAIRGLGRNEQYF
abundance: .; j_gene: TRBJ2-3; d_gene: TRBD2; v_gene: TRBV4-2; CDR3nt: TGTGCCAGCAGCCAGGGTGGACTAGCGGGCACAGATACGCAGTATTTT; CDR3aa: CASSQGGLAGTDTQYF
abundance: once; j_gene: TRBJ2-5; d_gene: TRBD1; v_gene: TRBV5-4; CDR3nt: TGTGCCAGCAGCCCGGGACAGGGGCAAGAGACCCAGTACTTC; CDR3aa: CASSPGQGQETQYF
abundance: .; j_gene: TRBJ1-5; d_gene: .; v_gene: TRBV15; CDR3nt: TGTGCCACCAGCAGGGAACAGGGTTCTGAGCAGCCCCAGCATTTT; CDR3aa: CATSREQGSEQPQHF
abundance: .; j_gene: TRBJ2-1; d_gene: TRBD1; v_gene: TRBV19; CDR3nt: TGTGCCAGTAGTATAGCTCGGGACAGTCCGGGCAAGGGGCAGTTCTTC; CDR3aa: CASSIARDSPGKGQFF
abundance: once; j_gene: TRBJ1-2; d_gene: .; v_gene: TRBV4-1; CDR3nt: TGCGCCAGCAGCCAAGTACCGGGAGGGGGCTACACCTTC; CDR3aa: CASSQVPGGGYTF
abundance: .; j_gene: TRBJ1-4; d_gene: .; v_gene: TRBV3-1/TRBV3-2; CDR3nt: TGTGCCAGCAGCCAAGAGGCCAGTAATGAAAAACTGTTTTTT; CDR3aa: CASSQEASNEKLFF
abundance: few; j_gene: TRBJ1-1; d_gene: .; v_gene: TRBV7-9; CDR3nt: TGTGCCAGCAGCTTTGAGGGTATGAACACTGAAGCTTTCTTT; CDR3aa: CASSFEGMNTEAFF
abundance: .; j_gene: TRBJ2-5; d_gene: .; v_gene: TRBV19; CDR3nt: TGTGCCAGTAGAGGGACACTTTACCAAGAGACCCAGTACTTC; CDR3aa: CASRGTLYQETQYF
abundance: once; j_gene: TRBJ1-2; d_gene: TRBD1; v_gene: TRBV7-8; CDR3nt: TGTGCCAGCAGCTTCGGACAGGGGAAGGGATATGGCTACACCTTC; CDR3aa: CASSFGQGKGYGYTF
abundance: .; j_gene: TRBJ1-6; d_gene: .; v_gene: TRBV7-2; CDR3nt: TGTGCCAGCAGCCCGCGGGTGGGGGCTATAAGTTCACCCCTCCACTTT; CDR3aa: CASSPRVGAISSPLHF
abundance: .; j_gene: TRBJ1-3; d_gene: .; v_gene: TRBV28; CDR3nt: TGTGCCAGCAGTTTTCAGGGCCTTACGAGTGGAAACACCATATATTTT; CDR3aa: CASSFQGLTSGNTIYF
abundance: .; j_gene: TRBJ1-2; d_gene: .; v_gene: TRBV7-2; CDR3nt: TGTGCCAGCAGCTTAGCGCGGACAGCCTATGGCTACACCTTC; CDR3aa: CASSLARTAYGYTF
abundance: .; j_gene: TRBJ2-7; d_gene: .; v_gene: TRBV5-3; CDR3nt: TGTGCCAGAAGCGGGGACCCGCCGGGGGACGAGCAGTACTTC; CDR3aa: CARSGDPPGDEQYF
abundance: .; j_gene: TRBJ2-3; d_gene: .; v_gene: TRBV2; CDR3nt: TGTGCCAGCAGTCTGACAGATACGCAGTATTTT; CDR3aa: CASSLTDTQYF
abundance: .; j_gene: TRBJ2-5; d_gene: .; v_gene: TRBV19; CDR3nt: TGTGCCAGTTCCCCTGGGGGCATACAAGAGACCCAGTACTTC; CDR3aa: CASSPGGIQETQYF
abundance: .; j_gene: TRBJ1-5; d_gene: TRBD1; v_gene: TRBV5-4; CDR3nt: TGTGCCAGCAGCTCACAGGGGAATAGCAATCAGCCCCAGCATTTT; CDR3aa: CASSSQGNSNQPQHF
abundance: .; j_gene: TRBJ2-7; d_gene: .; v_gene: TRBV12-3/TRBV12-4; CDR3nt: TGTGCCAGCAGTTTATGGCAGGGCCACGAGCAGTACTTC; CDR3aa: CASSLWQGHEQYF
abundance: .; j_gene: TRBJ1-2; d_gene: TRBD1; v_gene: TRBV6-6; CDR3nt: TGTGCCAGCAGTCCGACAGGGGCCCCCGTCTATGGCTACACCTTC; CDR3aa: CASSPTGAPVYGYTF
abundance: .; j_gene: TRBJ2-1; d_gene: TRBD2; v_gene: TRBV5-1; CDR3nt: TGCGCCAGCAGCTTGGAGCCGGGACTAGCAGCCGAGCAGTTCTTC; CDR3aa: CASSLEPGLAAEQFF
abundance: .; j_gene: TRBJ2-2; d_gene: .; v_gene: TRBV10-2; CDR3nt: TGCGCCAGCACCTCAGGAGGGACCGGGGAGCTGTTTTTT; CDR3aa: CASTSGGTGELFF
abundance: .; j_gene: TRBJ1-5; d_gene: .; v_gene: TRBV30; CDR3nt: TGTGCCTGGAGTTTAGGGGGGGGCAATCAGCCCCAGCATTTT; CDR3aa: CAWSLGGGNQPQHF
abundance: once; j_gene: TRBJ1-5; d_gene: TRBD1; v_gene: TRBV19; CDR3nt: TGTGCCAGCTGTGACAGGGATCAGCCCCAGCATTTT; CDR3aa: CASCDRDQPQHF
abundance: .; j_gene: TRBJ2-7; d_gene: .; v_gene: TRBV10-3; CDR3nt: TGTGCCATCAGCTCGATGCCGGGACAAGGCTACGAGCAGTACTTC; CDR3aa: CAISSMPGQGYEQYF